The present T cell receptor beta chain was sequenced within a study of blood T cell repertoires in COVID-19. TCRdb's table, derived via immunoSEQ multiplex PCR, lists solely in-frame clones and lacks some. The sample has 200,000 to 250,000 clones, around 84% seen once. This clone was seen once. CDR1 and CDR2 (germline): SNHLY, FYNNEI. V trimming: 7 bases; J trimming: 2 bases; junction bases outside the gene matches: 2. The length of the CDR3 is 13 residues. Sequenced input: peripheral blood. The chain carries TRBV2 and TRBJ2-5; TRBD1 aligns across 9 bases. The clonotype originates from a man in his fifties or sixties with acute or convalescent COVID-19. In nucleotides, the CDR3 is TGTGCCAGCACACAGGGGGCGCAAGAGACCCAGTACTTC. Translation: CASTQGAQETQYF.